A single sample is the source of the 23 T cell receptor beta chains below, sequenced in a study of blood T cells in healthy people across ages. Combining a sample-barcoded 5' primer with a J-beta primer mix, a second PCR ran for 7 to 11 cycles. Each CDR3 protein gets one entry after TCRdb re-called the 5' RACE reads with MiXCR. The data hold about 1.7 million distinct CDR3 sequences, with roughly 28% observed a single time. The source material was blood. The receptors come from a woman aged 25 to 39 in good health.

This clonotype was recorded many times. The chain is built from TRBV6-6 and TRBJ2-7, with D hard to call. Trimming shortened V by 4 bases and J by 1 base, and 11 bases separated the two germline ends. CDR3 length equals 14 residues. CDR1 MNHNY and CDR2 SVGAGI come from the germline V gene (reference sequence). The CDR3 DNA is TGTGCCAGCAGTTCCTCGGATTCATCCTACGAGCAGTACTTC. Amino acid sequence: CASSSSDSSYEQYF.

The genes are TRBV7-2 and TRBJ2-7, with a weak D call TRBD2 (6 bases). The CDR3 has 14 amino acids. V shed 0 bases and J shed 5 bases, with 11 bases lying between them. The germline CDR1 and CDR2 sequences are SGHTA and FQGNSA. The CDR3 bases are TGTGCCAGCAGCTTAGCGTCCTCGGGGGACGAGCAGTACTTC. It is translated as CASSLASSGDEQYF. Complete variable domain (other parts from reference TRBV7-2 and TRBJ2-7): GAGVSQSPSNKVTEKGKDVELRCDPISGHTALYWYRQSLGQGLEFLIYFQGNSAPDKSGLPSDRFSAERTGGSVSTLTIQRTQQEDSAVYLCASSLASSGDEQYFGPGTRLTVT.

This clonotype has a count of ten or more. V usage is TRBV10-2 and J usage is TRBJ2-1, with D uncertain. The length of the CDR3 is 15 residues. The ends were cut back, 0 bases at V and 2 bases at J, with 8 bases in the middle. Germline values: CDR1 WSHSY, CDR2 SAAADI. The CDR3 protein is CASSESFAAYNEQFF. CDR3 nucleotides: TGCGCCAGCAGTGAGTCCTTCGCAGCCTACAATGAGCAGTTCTTC.

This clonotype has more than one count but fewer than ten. In nucleotides, the CDR3 is TGTGCCACTGGAGGGGCAACTAATGAAAAACTGTTTTTT. This translates into CATGGATNEKLFF. The chain carries TRBV19 and TRBJ1-4; a weak D match, TRBD1 (5 bases). The CDR3 runs to 13 residues. The V and J ends lost 10 bases and 0 bases respectively, with 9 bases between them. Germline lookup yields CDR1 LNHDA and CDR2 SQIVND (reference sequence).

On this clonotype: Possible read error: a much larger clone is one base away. CDR3: CATSKTYNEQYF. In nucleotides, the CDR3 is TGTGCCACCAGCAAAACATACAATGAGCAGTACTTC. The chain uses TRBV15 and TRBJ2-7; D is ambiguous. Germline CDR1 and CDR2: LNHNV and YYDKDF (reference sequence). This CDR3 contains 12 residues. Trimming removed 4 bases at V and 7 bases at J, with 11 bases between.

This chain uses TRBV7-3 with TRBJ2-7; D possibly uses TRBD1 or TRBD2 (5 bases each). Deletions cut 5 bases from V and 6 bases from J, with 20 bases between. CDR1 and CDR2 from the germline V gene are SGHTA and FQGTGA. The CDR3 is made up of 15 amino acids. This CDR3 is CASSPWPGRGSEQYF. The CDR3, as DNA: TGTGCCAGCAGCCCCTGGCCGGGACGGGGAAGCGAGCAGTACTTC.

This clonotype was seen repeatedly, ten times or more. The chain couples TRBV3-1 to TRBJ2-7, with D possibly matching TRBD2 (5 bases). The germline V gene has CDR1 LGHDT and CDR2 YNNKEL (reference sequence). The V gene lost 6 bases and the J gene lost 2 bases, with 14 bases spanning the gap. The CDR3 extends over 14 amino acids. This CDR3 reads CASSQSSGTYEQYF. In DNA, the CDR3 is TGTGCCAGCAGTCAGTCCAGCGGAACCTACGAGCAGTACTTC.

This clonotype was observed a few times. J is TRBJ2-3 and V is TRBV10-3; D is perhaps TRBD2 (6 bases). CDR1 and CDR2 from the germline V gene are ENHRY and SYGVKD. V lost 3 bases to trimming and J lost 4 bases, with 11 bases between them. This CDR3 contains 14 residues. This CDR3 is CAISDSGDPDTQYF. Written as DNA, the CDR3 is TGTGCCATCAGTGACTCGGGAGATCCAGATACGCAGTATTTT.

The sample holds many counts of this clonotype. CDR3 sequence: CSVESGDNYGYTF. The CDR3 DNA reads TGCAGCGTTGAATCTGGGGATAACTATGGCTACACCTTC. The chain employs TRBV29-1 and TRBJ1-2; D uncertain. V was clipped by 2 bases and J by 1 base, with 8 bases between them. The CDR3 contains 13 residues. The germline V gene has CDR1 SQVTM and CDR2 ANQGSEA.

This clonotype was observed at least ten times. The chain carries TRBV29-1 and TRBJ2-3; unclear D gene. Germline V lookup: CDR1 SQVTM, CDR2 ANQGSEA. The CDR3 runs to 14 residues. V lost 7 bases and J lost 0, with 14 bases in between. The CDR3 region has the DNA TGCAGCGCCGACCGGACCACTAGCACAGATACGCAGTATTTT. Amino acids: CSADRTTSTDTQYF.

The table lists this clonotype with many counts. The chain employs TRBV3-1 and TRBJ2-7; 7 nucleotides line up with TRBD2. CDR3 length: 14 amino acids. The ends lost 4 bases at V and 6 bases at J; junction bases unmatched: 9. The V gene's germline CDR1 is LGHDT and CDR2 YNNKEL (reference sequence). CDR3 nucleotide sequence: TGTGCCAGCAGCCTCACACCGGGACTATCCGAGCAGTACTTC. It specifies CASSLTPGLSEQYF.

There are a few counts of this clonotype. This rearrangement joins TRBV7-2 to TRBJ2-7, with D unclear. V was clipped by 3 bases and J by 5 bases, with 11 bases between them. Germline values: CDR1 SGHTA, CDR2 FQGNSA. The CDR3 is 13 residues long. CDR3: CASSFLRSDEQYF. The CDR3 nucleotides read TGTGCCAGCAGCTTTCTTCGCTCGGACGAGCAGTACTTC.

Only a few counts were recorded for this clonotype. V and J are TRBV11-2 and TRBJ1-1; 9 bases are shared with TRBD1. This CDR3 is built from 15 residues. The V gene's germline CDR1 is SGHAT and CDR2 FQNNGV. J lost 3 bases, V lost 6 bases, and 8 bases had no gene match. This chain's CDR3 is CASRHTGQGDTEAFF. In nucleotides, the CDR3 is TGTGCCAGCAGGCATACGGGACAGGGTGACACTGAAGCTTTCTTT.

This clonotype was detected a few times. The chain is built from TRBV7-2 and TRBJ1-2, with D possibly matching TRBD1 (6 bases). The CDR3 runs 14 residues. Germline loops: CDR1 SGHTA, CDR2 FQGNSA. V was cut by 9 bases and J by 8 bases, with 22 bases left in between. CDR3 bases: TGTGCCAGTCGACCCGGGACATCCGGAGGGGGCTACACCTTC. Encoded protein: CASRPGTSGGGYTF. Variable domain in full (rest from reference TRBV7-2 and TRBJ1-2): GAGVSQSPSNKVTEKGKDVELRCDPISGHTALYWYRQSLGQGLEFLIYFQGNSAPDKSGLPSDRFSAERTGGSVSTLTIQRTQQEDSAVYLCASRPGTSGGGYTFGSGTRLTVV.

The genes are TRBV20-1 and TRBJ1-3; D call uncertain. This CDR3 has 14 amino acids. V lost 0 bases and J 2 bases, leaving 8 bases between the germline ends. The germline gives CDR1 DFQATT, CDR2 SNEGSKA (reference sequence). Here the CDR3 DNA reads TGCAGTGCTAGAGATTTGACGGCTGGAAACACCATATATTTT. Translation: CSARDLTAGNTIYF.

CDR3 amino acids: CASSWGSETQYF. In DNA form, the CDR3 reads TGTGCCAGCAGTTGGGGGTCAGAGACCCAGTACTTC. The chain uses TRBV25-1 and TRBJ2-7; D possibly matches TRBD1 or TRBD2 (5 bases each). With the DNA end fitting TRBJ2-5 better, the J assignment may be wrong. The CDR3 loop spans 12 amino acids. CDR1 is MGHDK, CDR2 SYGVNS, per germline.

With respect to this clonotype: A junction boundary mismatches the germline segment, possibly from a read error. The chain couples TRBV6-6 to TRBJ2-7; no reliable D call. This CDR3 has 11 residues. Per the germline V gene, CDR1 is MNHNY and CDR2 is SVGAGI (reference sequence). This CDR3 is CASSTSYGQYF. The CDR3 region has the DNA TGTGCCAGCAGTACCTCCTACGGGCAGTACTTC.

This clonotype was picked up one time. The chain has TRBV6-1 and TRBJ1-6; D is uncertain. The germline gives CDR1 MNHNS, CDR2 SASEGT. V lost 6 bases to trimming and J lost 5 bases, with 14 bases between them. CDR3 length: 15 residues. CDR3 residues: CASRRGSRDNSPLHF. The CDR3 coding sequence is TGTGCCAGCAGGCGGGGTTCTCGGGATAATTCACCCCTCCACTTT.

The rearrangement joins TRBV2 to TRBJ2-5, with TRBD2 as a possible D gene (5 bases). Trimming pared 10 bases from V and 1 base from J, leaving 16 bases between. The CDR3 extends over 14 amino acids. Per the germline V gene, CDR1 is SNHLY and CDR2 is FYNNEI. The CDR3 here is CANSPLEGQETQYF. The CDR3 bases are TGTGCCAACAGCCCTCTAGAGGGCCAAGAGACCCAGTACTTC.

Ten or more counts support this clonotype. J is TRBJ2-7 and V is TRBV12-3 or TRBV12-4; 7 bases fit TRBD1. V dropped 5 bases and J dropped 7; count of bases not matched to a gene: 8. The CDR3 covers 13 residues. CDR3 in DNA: TGTGCCAGCAGTCCGACAGGGCTGGGGGAGCAGTACTTC. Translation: CASSPTGLGEQYF.

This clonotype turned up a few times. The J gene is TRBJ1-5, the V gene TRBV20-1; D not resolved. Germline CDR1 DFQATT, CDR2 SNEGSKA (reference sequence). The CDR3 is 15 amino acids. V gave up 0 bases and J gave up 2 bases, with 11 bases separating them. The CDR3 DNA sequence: TGCAGTGCTAGAGAGAGGGTTTGGGGCAATCAGCCCCAGCATTTT. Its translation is CSARERVWGNQPQHF.

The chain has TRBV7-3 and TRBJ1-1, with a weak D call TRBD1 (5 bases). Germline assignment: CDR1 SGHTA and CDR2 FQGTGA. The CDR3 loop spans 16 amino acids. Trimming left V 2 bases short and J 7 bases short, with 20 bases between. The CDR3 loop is CASSLFLGTPDNEAFF. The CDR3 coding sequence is TGTGCCAGCAGCTTATTTCTGGGGACCCCAGATAATGAAGCTTTCTTT.

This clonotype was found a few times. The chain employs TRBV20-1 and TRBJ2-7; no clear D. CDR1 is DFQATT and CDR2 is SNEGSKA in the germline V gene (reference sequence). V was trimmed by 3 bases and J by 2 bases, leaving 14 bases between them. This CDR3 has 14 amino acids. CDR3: CSASRSVPPYEQYF. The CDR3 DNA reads TGCAGTGCTAGCAGGTCAGTCCCACCCTACGAGCAGTACTTC.